This TCR beta chain was recovered during a study of T cell changes during pregnancy in multiple sclerosis. The CDR3 has 16 amino acids. V was cut by 4 bases and J by 5 bases, with 22 bases left in between. The V gene's germline CDR1 is SGHRS and CDR2 YFSETQ. Method: immunoSEQ multiplex PCR; TCRdb's copy keeps in-frame clones and lacks some. The data hold 70,000 or so clones, with approximately 91% observed a single time. This clonotype originated in a female donor with multiple sclerosis, enrolled in a pregnancy study. The J gene is TRBJ2-7, the V gene TRBV5-1, with D perhaps matching TRBD2 (5 bases). Here the sequenced sample was CD4+ T cells from peripheral blood mononuclear cells, taken after pregnancy. CDR3: CASSPLGRVADDEQYF. The CDR3 DNA follows: TGCGCCAGCAGCCCGCTCGGGCGGGTAGCCGACGACGAGCAGTACTTC.